Each of the 30 T cell receptor beta chains below was sequenced from the same sample in a study of blood T cell repertoires in COVID-19. TCRdb's table, derived via immunoSEQ multiplex PCR, lists solely in-frame clones and lacks some. The table includes 20,000 to 25,000 clones, roughly 90% detected once. The sequenced sample consisted of peripheral blood. These TCRs come from a woman in her sixties with active COVID-19.

V and J are TRBV6-5 and TRBJ1-2; D might be TRBD1 (5 bases). The V end was cut by 6 bases, the J end by 4 bases, with 15 bases between. Germline assignment: CDR1 MNHEY and CDR2 SVGAGI. The CDR3 is 14 residues long. CDR3 DNA sequence: TGTGCCAGCAGCGTCTTGGCGGGGACCTATGGCTACACCTTC. Its protein is CASSVLAGTYGYTF.

This clone was counted a single time. The rearrangement links TRBV27 to TRBJ2-5; D perhaps matches TRBD1 (5 bases). Germline V gene lookup returns CDR1 MNHEY and CDR2 SMNVEV (reference sequence). Between the trimmed V and J ends, which lost 3 bases and 5 bases, there was a span of 13 bases. CDR3 length equals 14 residues. The CDR3 DNA is TGTGCCAGCAGTTTCCGTGGGGCTCGGGAGACCCAGTACTTC. Translated: CASSFRGARETQYF.

This clone was observed a single time. The chain couples TRBV5-5 to TRBJ1-3, with D unresolved. CDR1 and CDR2 (germline): SGHKS, YYEKEE (reference sequence). The V end lost 4 bases, the J end lost 0 bases, and 14 bases lay between the germline ends. The CDR3 has 16 residues. Here the CDR3 reads CASSPPGGRSGNTIYF. DNA of the CDR3: TGTGCCAGCAGCCCCCCCGGCGGGCGCTCTGGAAACACCATATATTTT.

The chain recombines TRBV21-1 with TRBJ1-5; the table's D call of TRBD1 was not tested on the DNA. TRBV21-1 is given as a pseudogene. The CDR3 consists of 14 residues. The CDR3 DNA reads TGTGCCAGCAGCAAATTGTGGACAGTTCAGCCCCAGCATTTT. Encoded protein: CASSKLWTVQPQHF.

The V gene is TRBV3-1 (or the pseudogene TRBV3-2), the J gene TRBJ2-3; 9 bases are a match to TRBD2. J gave up 2 bases and V 3 bases, and 3 bases lay outside the gene matches. The germline gives CDR1 LGHDT, CDR2 YNNKEL (reference sequence). The CDR3 contains 15 residues. The CDR3 region has the DNA TGTGCCAGCAGCCACGGCGGGGGGGACACAGATACGCAGTATTTT. It translates to CASSHGGGDTDTQYF.

This sequence joins TRBV4-1 and TRBJ1-6; 9 nucleotides match TRBD1. J was trimmed by 8 bases and V by 1 base; bases with no gene match: 0. Per the germline V gene, CDR1 is MGHRA and CDR2 is YSYEKL. This CDR3 has 14 amino acids. The CDR3 here is CASSQGTGDSPLHF. The CDR3 DNA sequence: TGCGCCAGCAGCCAAGGGACAGGGGATTCACCCCTCCACTTT.

The rearrangement links TRBV5-1 to TRBJ1-6; TRBD1 matches 7 bases. CDR1 is SGHRS and CDR2 is YFSETQ in the germline V gene. The V gene end was trimmed by 5 bases and the J gene end by 0 bases; junction bases not matched to a gene: 2. This CDR3 contains 15 residues. CDR3 nucleotides: TGCGCCAGCAGACAGGGGAGCTCCTATAATTCACCCCTCCACTTT. This gives the protein CASRQGSSYNSPLHF.

The chain employs TRBV19 and TRBJ1-4, with 9 bases identical to TRBD1. Germline V gene sequence: CDR1 LNHDA, CDR2 SQIVND (reference sequence). There are 16 residues in the CDR3. V lost 4 bases, J lost 8 bases, and 11 bases stayed unmatched. The CDR3: CASSKLPGQGEEKLFF. The CDR3 bases are TGTGCCAGTAGTAAACTGCCGGGACAGGGTGAGGAAAAACTGTTTTTT.

This clone appeared once. V gene TRBV9 combines with J gene TRBJ1-1; maybe TRBD1 (5 bases). Per germline, CDR1 SGDLS and CDR2 YYNGEE. CDR3 length: 19 amino acids. Trimming stripped 0 bases from V and 0 bases from J, with 21 bases between. The CDR3 sequence: CASSVAVSAGKWMNTEAFF. In DNA, the CDR3 is TGTGCCAGCAGCGTAGCTGTTTCAGCAGGGAAGTGGATGAACACTGAAGCTTTCTTT.

The chain joins TRBV5-1 to TRBJ2-7; D might be TRBD1 (7 bases). This CDR3 is built from 14 residues. Deletions cut 4 bases from V and 3 bases from J, with 14 bases between. Germline values: CDR1 SGHRS, CDR2 YFSETQ. CDR3 in amino acids: CASSAGQRYYEQYF. The CDR3 DNA reads TGCGCCAGCAGCGCGGGACAGCGTTACTACGAGCAGTACTTC.

The chain has TRBV6-5 and TRBJ1-5; 8 bases match TRBD1. Trimming removed 6 bases from V and 4 bases from J; junction bases left unmatched: 5. This CDR3 contains 14 residues. Germline CDR1 is MNHEY and CDR2 is SVGAGI. CDR3 bases: TGTGCCAGCAGGCCGGACAGGGCTAATCAGCCCCAGCATTTT. Translated: CASRPDRANQPQHF.

The chain carries TRBV29-1 and TRBJ1-2; D ambiguous. Trimming removed 6 bases at V and 2 bases at J, with 7 bases between. This CDR3 is 11 amino acids long. Looked up from germline, CDR1 is SQVTM and CDR2 is ANQGSEA. The CDR3 loop reads CSVDQNYGYTF. CDR3 DNA: TGCAGCGTCGATCAGAACTATGGCTACACCTTC.

The chain recombines TRBV5-1 with TRBJ2-1; TRBD2 matches 8 bases. This CDR3 contains 14 residues. Germline loops: CDR1 SGHRS, CDR2 YFSETQ. The J segment lost 2 bases and the V segment lost 4 bases, leaving 2 bases of the junction unmatched. Written as DNA, the CDR3 is TGCGCCAGCAGCCCCGGGGGGGCCTACAATGAGCAGTTCTTC. It specifies CASSPGGAYNEQFF.

The V call is TRBV6-5, the J call TRBJ1-1; 7 bases are shared with TRBD1. This CDR3 has 14 amino acids. Germline CDR1 is MNHEY and CDR2 is SVGAGI. Trimming at V came to 7 bases and at J to 0 bases, leaving 5 bases not matched to a gene. In nucleotides, the CDR3 is TGTGCCAGCACCCGGACAGGTTTGAACACTGAAGCTTTCTTT. This encodes CASTRTGLNTEAFF.

The chain combines TRBV25-1 with TRBJ1-5; 7 bases line up with TRBD1. CDR1 MGHDK and CDR2 SYGVNS come from the germline V gene. Unmatched junction bases numbered 5, after V lost 2 bases and J lost 7 bases. CDR3 length: 14 residues. The CDR3 DNA sequence: TGTGCCAGCAGTGAAACAGGGGTCGGCCAGCCCCAGCATTTT. Translating gives CASSETGVGQPQHF. Full variable domain (rest looked up from reference TRBV25-1 and TRBJ1-5): EADIYQTPRYLVIGTGKKITLECSQTMGHDKMYWYQQDPGMELHLIHYSYGVNSTEKGDLSSESTVSRIRTEHFPLTLESARPSHTSQYLCASSETGVGQPQHFGDGTRLSIL.

CDR3 in DNA: TGTGCCAGCAGCCGAGACACCTCTGGGGCCAACGTCCTGACTTTC. Translated, it gives CASSRDTSGANVLTF. The J gene is TRBJ2-6, the V gene TRBV7-3, with no clear D. Trimming removed 5 bases from V and 0 bases from J, with 8 bases in between. The CDR3 has 15 amino acids. Germline assignment: CDR1 SGHTA and CDR2 FQGTGA.

This clone appeared a single time. The chain carries TRBV5-1 and TRBJ1-3, with D hard to call. The CDR3 sequence is 17 residues long. V was shortened by 0 bases and J by 0 bases, with 13 bases between the two germline ends. The germline V gene has CDR1 SGHRS and CDR2 YFSETQ. The CDR3 sequence: CASSLVPGQSSGNTIYF. The CDR3 DNA follows: TGCGCCAGCAGCTTGGTCCCAGGCCAAAGCTCTGGAAACACCATATATTTT.

This clone came up once. The chain recombines TRBV11-2 with TRBJ2-7; D unresolved. V was shortened by 0 bases and J by 6 bases, with 12 bases between the two germline ends. Germline values: CDR1 SGHAT, CDR2 FQNNGV. This CDR3 comprises 14 residues. CDR3 region: CASSLDSGWSEQYF. CDR3 nucleotides: TGTGCCAGCAGCTTAGATTCCGGGTGGAGCGAGCAGTACTTC.

The chain uses TRBV7-9 and TRBJ2-5; D uncertain. The CDR3 has 14 residues. Trimming cost V 4 bases and J 3 bases, with 12 bases left between them. Germline-derived CDR1 and CDR2 are SEHNR and FQNEAQ (reference sequence). In DNA, the CDR3 is TGTGCCAGCAGCTCCACCGAGAAAAAAGAGACCCAGTACTTC. As protein: CASSSTEKKETQYF.

The V and J genes are TRBV3-1 (or the pseudogene TRBV3-2) and TRBJ1-1; 7 nucleotides align to TRBD1. The CDR3 sequence is 15 residues long. Germline V lookup: CDR1 LGHDT, CDR2 YNNKEL (reference sequence). Trimming removed 0 bases from V and 3 bases from J; junction bases left unmatched: 4. The DNA for the CDR3 is TGTGCCAGCAGCCAAGAAACAGGGGAGGACACTGAAGCTTTCTTT. It yields the protein CASSQETGEDTEAFF.

This rearrangement joins TRBV11-2 to TRBJ2-3, with D tentatively TRBD1 (5 bases). Trimming removed 4 bases from V and 2 bases from J, with 7 bases in between. Germline V gene lookup returns CDR1 SGHAT and CDR2 FQNNGV. The CDR3 loop spans 13 amino acids. CDR3 sequence (DNA): TGTGCCAGCAGCTCGGACAACACAGATACGCAGTATTTT. It codes for CASSSDNTDTQYF.

The chain couples TRBV7-3 to TRBJ2-1; perhaps TRBD1 as D (5 bases). Germline CDR1 is SGHTA and CDR2 is FQGTGA. This CDR3 is 18 amino acids long. V dropped 1 base and J dropped 2 bases, with 18 bases sitting between them. DNA of the CDR3: TGTGCCAGCAGCTTAATTGGTGGGCAGGGTGATACCTACAATGAGCAGTTCTTC. Protein sequence: CASSLIGGQGDTYNEQFF.

This clone is classed as medium-sized. This chain connects TRBV18 to TRBJ1-4; possibly TRBD1 for D (5 bases). The CDR3 sequence is 17 residues long. CDR1 is KGHSH, CDR2 LQKENI, per germline. V lost 4 bases and J 10 bases, leaving 25 bases between the germline ends. DNA of the CDR3: TGTGCCAGCTCACGGACACCAGAACCCGTCGCTAACGGAAAACTGTTTTTT. It translates to CASSRTPEPVANGKLFF. The full variable domain, its missing parts supplied by reference TRBV18 and TRBJ1-4, is NAGVMQNPRHLVRRRGQEARLRCSPMKGHSHVYWYRQLPEEGLKFMVYLQKENIIDESGMPKERFSAEFPKEGPSILRIQQVVRGDSAAYFCASSRTPEPVANGKLFFGSGTQLSVL.

The J gene is TRBJ2-3, the V gene TRBV9; the D is unclear. The CDR3 runs to 12 residues. Trimming shortened V by 2 bases and J by 8 bases, and 9 bases separated the two germline ends. Looked up from germline, CDR1 is SGDLS and CDR2 is YYNGEE. The CDR3 loop is CASSVAQSTQYF. The CDR3 bases are TGTGCCAGCAGCGTTGCACAGAGTACGCAGTATTTT.

The rearrangement links TRBV4-1 to TRBJ2-7, with TRBD2 identical over 9 bases. The ends lost 6 bases at V and 3 bases at J; junction bases unmatched: 9. The germline V gene has CDR1 MGHRA and CDR2 YSYEKL. The CDR3 covers 15 residues. For the CDR3, the DNA is TGCGCCAGCAGTCCACATCTAGCGGGGAACTACGAGCAGTACTTC. It specifies CASSPHLAGNYEQYF.

The chain combines TRBV11-2 with TRBJ2-1, with a weak D call TRBD1 (5 bases). CDR1 and CDR2 from the germline V gene are SGHAT and FQNNGV. With 1 base removed from V and 4 bases from J, the gap between germline ends came to 20 bases. This CDR3 comprises 18 residues. The CDR3 spells CASSLVAGNGDKYNEQFF. CDR3 DNA sequence: TGTGCCAGCAGCTTAGTAGCAGGGAACGGAGATAAATACAATGAGCAGTTCTTC.

The genes are TRBV6-6 and TRBJ2-5; TRBD2 matches 12 bases. The CDR3 has 16 residues. Germline CDR1 reads MNHNY; CDR2 reads SVGAGI (reference sequence). J lost 5 bases, V lost 3 bases, and 7 bases had no gene match. The CDR3 spells CASSYSSGGAGETQYF. DNA of the CDR3: TGTGCCAGCAGTTATTCTAGCGGGGGGGCCGGGGAGACCCAGTACTTC.

The chain employs TRBV7-9 and TRBJ2-7, with no clear D. Germline lookup yields CDR1 SEHNR and CDR2 FQNEAQ (reference sequence). The V end lost 3 bases, the J end lost 3 bases, and 12 bases lay between the germline ends. The CDR3 totals 14 residues. For the CDR3, the DNA is TGTGCCAGCAGCTTTTTGCCGCCGCGCTACGAGCAGTACTTC. The encoded protein is CASSFLPPRYEQYF.

The chain links TRBV13 to TRBJ1-4; 9 bases are a match to TRBD1. The CDR3 spans 16 residues. CDR1 and CDR2 from the germline V gene are PRHDT and FYEKMQ (reference sequence). With V trimmed by 5 bases and J by 3 bases, 7 bases remained unmatched. Written as DNA, the CDR3 is TGTGCCAGCAGCCCCGACAGGGGGAGTGCTAATGAAAAACTGTTTTTT. It translates to CASSPDRGSANEKLFF.

V gene TRBV6-5 combines with J gene TRBJ2-7; possibly TRBD2 for D (5 bases). The CDR3 has 13 residues. The V end lost 5 bases, the J end lost 2 bases, and 10 bases lay between the germline ends. From germline, CDR1 is MNHEY and CDR2 SVGAGI. CDR3 in amino acids: CASSPPGAYEQYF. CDR3 bases: TGTGCCAGCAGTCCCCCCGGGGCCTACGAGCAGTACTTC.